This T cell receptor (beta chain) is drawn from a study of T-cell memory formation after mild COVID-19. Study background: There were largely donor-specific TCR clusters. Overall study findings and caveats: Contracting clones localized mainly to CM and EM when CD4+ and mainly to EMRA when CD8+. The second-wave clones peaking on day 37 were not confirmed as SARS-CoV-2-specific.

To note about this clonotype: Its antigen is not known.

Germline V CDR1 and CDR2: SEHNR, FQNEAQ (reference sequence). Trimming took 5 bases from V and 1 from J; bases not matched to a gene: 6. The CDR3 loop spans 15 amino acids. Amplification by 5'RACE using constant-segment primers produced TCR alpha and TCR beta cDNA libraries that carried sample barcodes and UMIs. TCRdb ran MiXCR on the 5' RACE reads and lists one entry per CDR3 protein. The table records 65,000 to 95,000 distinct CDR3 sequences, 9.5% to 15% of them present only once. This rearrangement joins TRBV7-9 to TRBJ1-1; 8 bases are a match to TRBD1. Material for sequencing was PBMCs or a T cell subset sorted from them (not recorded which). This sequence was found in a man between 18 and 29 years old who had mild COVID-19 (a few samples of this study predate the infection). Cell type and time point are not known. For the CDR3, the DNA is TGTGCCAGCAGCCCAGAGGGACAGGAGAACACTGAAGCTTTCTTT. It translates to CASSPEGQENTEAFF.